Shown below are 3 T cell receptor beta chains from a single sample sequenced in a study of regulatory T cells in long-lasting Graves disease. Time point meaning: newly diagnosed GD, antithyroid drugs for less than 3 months. RNA isolated from PBMCs was used to make the TCR library. Building the TCR beta libraries relied on iRepertoire HTBI primers, and CDR3 regions underwent Arm-PCR. MiXCR, applied by TCRdb to the multiplex PCR reads, yields one record per CDR3 protein. The sample lists around 250,000 distinct CDR3 sequences, approximately 20% seen once, with roughly 15% in the top ten. These data were likewise used in another study, on T cells in Graves' hyperthyroidism and ophthalmopathy.

The material sequenced was peripheral blood mononuclear cells (PBMCs), taken at new diagnosis, from a patient treated with antithyroid drugs. These receptors originate from a woman under 40 with Graves disease.

For this clonotype: This likely reflects a read error, since a far larger clone is one base away. This likely comes from a read error, as the CDR3 has no conserved phenylalanine or tryptophan at its end. The chain combines TRBV7-8 with TRBJ1-1; possible D gene TRBD1, 5 bases. Trimming shortened V by 4 bases and J by 0 bases, and 18 bases separated the two germline ends. CDR1 SGHVS and CDR2 FQNEAQ come from the germline V gene. The CDR3 has 17 amino acids. Here the CDR3 reads CASSSRNTGTVNTEAFL. CDR3 nucleotide sequence: TGTGCCAGCAGCTCCCGTAATACCGGGACGGTGAACACTGAAGCTTTCTTG.

This clonotype was counted at least ten times. The rearrangement uses TRBV10-3 and TRBJ1-6, with TRBD1 matching over 10 bases. V gave up 0 bases and J gave up 9 bases; unmatched junction bases: 5. Germline-derived CDR1 and CDR2 are ENHRY and SYGVKD. The CDR3 has 16 residues. The CDR3 DNA follows: TGTGCCATCAGTGAGTCGGGACAGGGGACAGGTTCACCCCTCCACTTT. This codes for CAISESGQGTGSPLHF.

This clonotype was counted many times. The V and J genes are TRBV5-1 and TRBJ1-2; tentatively, D is TRBD1 (5 bases). Trimming removed 0 bases from V and 1 base from J, with 13 bases in between. Germline V gene sequence: CDR1 SGHRS, CDR2 YFSETQ. The CDR3 contains 16 residues. The CDR3 reads CASSLALNRNNYGYTF. CDR3 nucleotide sequence: TGCGCCAGCAGCTTGGCCCTAAACAGGAATAACTATGGCTACACCTTC. Complete variable domain (other parts from reference TRBV5-1 and TRBJ1-2): KAGVTQTPRYLIKTRGQQVTLSCSPISGHRSVSWYQQTPGQGLQFLFEYFSETQRNKGNFPGRFSGRQFSNSRSEMNVSTLELGDSALYLCASSLALNRNNYGYTFGSGTRLTVV.